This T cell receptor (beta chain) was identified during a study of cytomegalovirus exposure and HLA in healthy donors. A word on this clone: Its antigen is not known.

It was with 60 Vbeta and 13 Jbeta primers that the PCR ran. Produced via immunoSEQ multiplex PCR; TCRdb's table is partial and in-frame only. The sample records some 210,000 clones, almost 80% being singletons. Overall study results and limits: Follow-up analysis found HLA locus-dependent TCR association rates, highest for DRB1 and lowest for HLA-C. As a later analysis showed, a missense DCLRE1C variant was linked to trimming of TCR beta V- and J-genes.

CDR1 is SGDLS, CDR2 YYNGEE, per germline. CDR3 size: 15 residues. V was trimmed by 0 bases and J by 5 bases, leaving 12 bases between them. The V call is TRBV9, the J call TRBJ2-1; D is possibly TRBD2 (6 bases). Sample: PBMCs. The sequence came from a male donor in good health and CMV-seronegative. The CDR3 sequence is CASSVASAGNNEQFF. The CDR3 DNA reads TGTGCCAGCAGCGTAGCTTCGGCGGGAAACAATGAGCAGTTCTTC.